The 5 T cell receptor beta chains below were found in one sample sequenced in a study of blood T cell repertoires in COVID-19. Only in-frame clones appear in the TCRdb table, and some are missing; sequencing was by immunoSEQ multiplex PCR. The sample yields about 220,000 clones, 85% to 90% seen once. Source material: PBMCs or T cells enriched from blood (not recorded which). These receptors were taken from a woman aged 45-65 years with acute COVID-19.

This chain joins TRBV5-4 and TRBJ2-5, with 8 bases that match TRBD2. J gave up 5 bases and V 0 bases, and 6 bases lay outside the gene matches. This CDR3 has 15 amino acids. Germline V gene lookup returns CDR1 SGHNT and CDR2 YYREEE (reference sequence). This CDR3 is CASSLAGGGRETQYF. CDR3 nucleotides: TGTGCCAGCAGCTTGGCCGGGGGCGGGAGGGAGACCCAGTACTTC.

This clone showed up just once. The chain recombines TRBV7-8 with TRBJ2-7; TRBD2 agrees at 7 bases. The V segment lost 3 bases and the J segment 3 bases; nucleotides outside the gene matches: 5. The germline V gene has CDR1 SGHVS and CDR2 FQNEAQ. The CDR3 is 14 residues long. The CDR3: CASSFSERDYEQYF. CDR3 nucleotide sequence: TGTGCCAGCAGCTTTAGTGAGCGGGACTACGAGCAGTACTTC.

This clone was found once. The chain combines TRBV23-1 with TRBJ1-4; maybe TRBD1 (5 bases). TRBV23-1 is an ORF; its function is uncertain. With 6 bases removed from V and 8 bases from J, the gap between germline ends came to 19 bases. CDR3 size: 15 residues. The CDR3 here is CASSPNRGWEEKLFF. Here the CDR3 DNA reads TGCGCCAGCAGCCCAAATCGGGGGTGGGAGGAAAAACTGTTTTTT.

This clone was seen only once. The chain recombines TRBV9 with TRBJ1-1, with a tentative D call TRBD1 (5 bases). V was cut by 0 bases and J by 6 bases, with 15 bases left in between. Looked up from germline, CDR1 is SGDLS and CDR2 is YYNGEE. The CDR3 spans 15 residues. In DNA, the CDR3 is TGTGCCAGCAGCGTAGCTGGCAGGGTCGACGCTGAAGCTTTCTTT. Translating gives CASSVAGRVDAEAFF.

The rearrangement joins TRBV28 to TRBJ2-7; TRBD1 agrees at 10 bases. CDR1 MDHEN and CDR2 SYDVKM come from the germline V gene. V trimming: 5 bases; J trimming: 6 bases; junction bases outside the gene matches: 10. The CDR3 has 15 residues. The CDR3 DNA is TGTGCCAGCAGTCCGGCCGGGACAGGGGTCGGCGAGCAGTACTTC. Protein: CASSPAGTGVGEQYF. Supplemented by reference TRBV28 and TRBJ2-7, the full variable domain reads DVKVTQSSRYLVKRTGEKVFLECVQDMDHENMFWYRQDPGLGLRLIYFSYDVKMKEKGDIPEGYSVSREKKERFSLILESASTNQTSMYLCASSPAGTGVGEQYFGPGTRLTVT.